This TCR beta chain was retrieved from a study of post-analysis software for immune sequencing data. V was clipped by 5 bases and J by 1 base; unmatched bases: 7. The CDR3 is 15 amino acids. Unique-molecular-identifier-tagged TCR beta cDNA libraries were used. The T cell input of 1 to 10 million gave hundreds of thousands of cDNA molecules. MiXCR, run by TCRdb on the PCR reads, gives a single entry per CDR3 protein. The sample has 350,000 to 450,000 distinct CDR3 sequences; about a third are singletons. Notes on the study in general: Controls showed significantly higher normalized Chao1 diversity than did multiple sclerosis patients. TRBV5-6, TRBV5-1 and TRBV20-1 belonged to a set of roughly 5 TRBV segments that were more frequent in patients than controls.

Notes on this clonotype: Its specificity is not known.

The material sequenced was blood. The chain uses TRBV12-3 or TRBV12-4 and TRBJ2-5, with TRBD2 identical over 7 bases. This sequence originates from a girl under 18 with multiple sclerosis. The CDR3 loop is CASSLMGLIQETQYF. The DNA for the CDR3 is TGTGCCAGCAGTCTTATGGGACTAATCCAAGAGACCCAGTACTTC.